Included here is one T cell receptor beta chain sequence, with context. This entry is derived from a study of blood T cell repertoires in COVID-19. In germline, CDR1 is SEHNR, CDR2 FQNEAQ (reference sequence). The CDR3 runs 15 residues. V dropped 6 bases and J dropped 5 bases, with 19 bases sitting between them. Assay used: immunoSEQ multiplex PCR; TCRdb lists only in-frame clones, some missing. Of about 250,000 clones listed, 85% to 90% are singletons. The receptor comes from a man between 40 and 49 years old who had recovered from COVID-19. J is TRBJ1-2 and V is TRBV7-9; no reliable D call. Input material: PBMCs or T cells enriched from blood (not recorded which). The CDR3 reads CASSQVYEAKYGYTF. CDR3 DNA sequence: TGTGCCAGCAGTCAAGTGTATGAGGCGAAATATGGCTACACCTTC.